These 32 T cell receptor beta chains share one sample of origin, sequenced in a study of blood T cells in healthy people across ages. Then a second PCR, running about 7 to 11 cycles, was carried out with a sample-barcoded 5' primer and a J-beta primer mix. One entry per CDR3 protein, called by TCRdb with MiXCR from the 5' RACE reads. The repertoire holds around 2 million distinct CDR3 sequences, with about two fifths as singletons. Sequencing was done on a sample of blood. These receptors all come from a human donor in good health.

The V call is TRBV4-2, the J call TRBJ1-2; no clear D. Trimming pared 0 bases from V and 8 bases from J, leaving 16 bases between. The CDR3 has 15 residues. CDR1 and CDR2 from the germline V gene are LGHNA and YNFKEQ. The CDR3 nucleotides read TGTGCCAGCAGCCAAGATAGAGCGGGCCTAGGGGGCTACACCTTC. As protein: CASSQDRAGLGGYTF.

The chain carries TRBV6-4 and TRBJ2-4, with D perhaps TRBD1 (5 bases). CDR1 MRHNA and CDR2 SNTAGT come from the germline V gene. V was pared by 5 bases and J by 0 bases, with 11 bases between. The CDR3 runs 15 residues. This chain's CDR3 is CASSLLQAAKNIQYF. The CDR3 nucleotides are TGTGCCAGCAGTTTATTACAGGCAGCCAAAAACATTCAGTACTTC.

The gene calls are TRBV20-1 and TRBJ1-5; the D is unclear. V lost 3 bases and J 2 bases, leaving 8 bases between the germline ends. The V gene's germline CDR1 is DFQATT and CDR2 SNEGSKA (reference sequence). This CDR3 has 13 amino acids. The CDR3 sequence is CSASGGGNQPQHF. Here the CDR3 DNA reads TGCAGTGCTAGTGGCGGGGGCAATCAGCCCCAGCATTTT.

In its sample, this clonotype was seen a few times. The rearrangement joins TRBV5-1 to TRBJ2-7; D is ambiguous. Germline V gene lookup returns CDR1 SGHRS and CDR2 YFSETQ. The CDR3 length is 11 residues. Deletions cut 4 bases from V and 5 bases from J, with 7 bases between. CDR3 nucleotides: TGCGCCAGCAGCATCGCCGACGAGCAGTACTTC. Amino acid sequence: CASSIADEQYF.

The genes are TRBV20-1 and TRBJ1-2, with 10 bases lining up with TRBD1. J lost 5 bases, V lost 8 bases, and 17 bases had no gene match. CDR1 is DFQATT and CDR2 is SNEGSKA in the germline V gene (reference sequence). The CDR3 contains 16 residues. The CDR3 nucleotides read TGCAGTCCTGGGACAGGGGCCCTATCTGACGTGTATGGCTACACCTTC. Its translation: CSPGTGALSDVYGYTF.

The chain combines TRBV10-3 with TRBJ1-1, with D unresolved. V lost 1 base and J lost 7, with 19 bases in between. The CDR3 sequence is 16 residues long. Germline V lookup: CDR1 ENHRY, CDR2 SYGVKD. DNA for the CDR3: TGTGCCATCAGTGAGTGGGGTGTTCGTCCCGGAGGTGAAGCTTTCTTT. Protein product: CAISEWGVRPGGEAFF.

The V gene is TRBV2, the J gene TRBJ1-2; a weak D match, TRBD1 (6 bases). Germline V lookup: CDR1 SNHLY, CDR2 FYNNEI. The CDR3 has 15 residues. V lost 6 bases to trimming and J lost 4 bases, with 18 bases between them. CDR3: CASSATQGSAYGYTF. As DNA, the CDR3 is TGTGCCAGCAGCGCCACACAGGGATCTGCCTATGGCTACACCTTC.

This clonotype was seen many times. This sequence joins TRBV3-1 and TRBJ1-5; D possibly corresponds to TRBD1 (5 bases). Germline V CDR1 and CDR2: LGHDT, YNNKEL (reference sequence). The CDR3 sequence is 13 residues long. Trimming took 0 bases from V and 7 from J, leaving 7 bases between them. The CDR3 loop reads CASSQDREQPQHF. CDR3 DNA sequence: TGTGCCAGCAGCCAAGACAGGGAACAGCCCCAGCATTTT.

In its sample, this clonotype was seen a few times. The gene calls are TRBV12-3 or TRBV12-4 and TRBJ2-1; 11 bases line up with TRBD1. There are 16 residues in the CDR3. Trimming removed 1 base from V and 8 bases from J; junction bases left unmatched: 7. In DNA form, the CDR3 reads TGTGCCAGCAGTTTAGGGACAGGGGGCCGGGGCGATGAGCAGTTCTTC. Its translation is CASSLGTGGRGDEQFF.

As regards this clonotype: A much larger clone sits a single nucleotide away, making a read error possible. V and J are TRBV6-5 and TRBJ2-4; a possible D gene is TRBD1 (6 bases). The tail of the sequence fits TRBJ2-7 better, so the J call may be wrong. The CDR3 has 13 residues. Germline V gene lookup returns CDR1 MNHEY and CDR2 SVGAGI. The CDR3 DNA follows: TGTGCCGGCAGTTATTCTACAGGGAACGAGCAGTACTTC. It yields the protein CAGSYSTGNEQYF.

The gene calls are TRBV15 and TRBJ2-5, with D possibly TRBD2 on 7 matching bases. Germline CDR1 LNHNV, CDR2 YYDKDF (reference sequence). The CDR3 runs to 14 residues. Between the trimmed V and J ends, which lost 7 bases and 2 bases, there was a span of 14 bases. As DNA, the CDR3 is TGTGCCACCAAGGGGGGGCCCGAACAAGAGACCCAGTACTTC. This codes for CATKGGPEQETQYF.

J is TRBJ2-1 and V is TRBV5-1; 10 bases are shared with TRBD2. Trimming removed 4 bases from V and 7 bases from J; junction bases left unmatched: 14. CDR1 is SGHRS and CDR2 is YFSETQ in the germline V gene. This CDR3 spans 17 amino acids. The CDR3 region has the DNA TGCGCCAGCAGCCCTTCCCCAAGCGGGGGGGTTTTAAATGAGCAGTTCTTC. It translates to CASSPSPSGGVLNEQFF. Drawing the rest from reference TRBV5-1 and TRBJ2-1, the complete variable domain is KAGVTQTPRYLIKTRGQQVTLSCSPISGHRSVSWYQQTPGQGLQFLFEYFSETQRNKGNFPGRFSGRQFSNSRSEMNVSTLELGDSALYLCASSPSPSGGVLNEQFFGPGTRLTVL.

CDR3 coding DNA: TGTGCCAGCAGTTACCTTAGAGGGGGGGAGCTGTTTTTT. As protein: CASSYLRGGELFF. This chain links TRBV6-2 or TRBV6-3 with TRBJ2-2; D is possibly TRBD2 (5 bases). V lost 2 bases, J lost 8 bases, and 9 bases lay in between. CDR3 length: 13 amino acids. CDR1 and CDR2 (germline): MNHEY, SVGEGT.

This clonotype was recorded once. CDR3 amino acids: CASTQGGLNTGELFF. DNA for the CDR3: TGTGCCAGCACCCAGGGGGGGCTCAACACCGGGGAGCTGTTTTTT. This sequence joins TRBV25-1 and TRBJ2-2; D is perhaps TRBD1 or TRBD2 (7 bases each). CDR3 size: 15 residues. Looked up from germline, CDR1 is MGHDK and CDR2 is SYGVNS. Deletions cut 7 bases from V and 2 bases from J, with 14 bases between.

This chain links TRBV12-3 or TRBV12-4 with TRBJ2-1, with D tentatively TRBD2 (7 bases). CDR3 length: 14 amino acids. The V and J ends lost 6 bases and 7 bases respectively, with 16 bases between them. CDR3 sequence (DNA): TGTGCCAGCAGCCCGGGACGGGGGGCGAATGAGCAGTTCTTC. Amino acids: CASSPGRGANEQFF.

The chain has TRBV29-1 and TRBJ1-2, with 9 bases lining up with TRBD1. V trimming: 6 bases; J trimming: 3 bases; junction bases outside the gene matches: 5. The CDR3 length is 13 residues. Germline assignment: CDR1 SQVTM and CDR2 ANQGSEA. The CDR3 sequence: CSVPGQGHYGYTF. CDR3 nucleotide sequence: TGCAGCGTACCGGGACAGGGACACTATGGCTACACCTTC.

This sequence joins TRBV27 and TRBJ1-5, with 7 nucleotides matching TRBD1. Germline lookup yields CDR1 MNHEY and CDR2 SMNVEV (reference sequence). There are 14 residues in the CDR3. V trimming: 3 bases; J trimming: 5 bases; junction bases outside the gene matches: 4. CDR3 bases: TGTGCCAGCAGTTTCAGGGGGGCGTATCAGCCCCAGCATTTT. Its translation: CASSFRGAYQPQHF.

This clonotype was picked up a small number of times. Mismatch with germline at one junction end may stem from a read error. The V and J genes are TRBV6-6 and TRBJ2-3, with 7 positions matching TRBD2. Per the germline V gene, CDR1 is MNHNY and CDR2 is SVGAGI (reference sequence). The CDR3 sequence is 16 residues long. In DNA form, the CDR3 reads TGTGCCTGCAGTTACTCGCCAGCGGGACTTATGGATACGCAGTATTTT. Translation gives CACSYSPAGLMDTQYF.

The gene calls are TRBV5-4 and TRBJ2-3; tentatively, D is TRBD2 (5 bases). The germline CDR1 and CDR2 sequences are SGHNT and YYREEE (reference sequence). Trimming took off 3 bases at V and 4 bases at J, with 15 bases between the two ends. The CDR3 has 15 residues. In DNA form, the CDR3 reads TGTGCCAGCAGCTCCATACTAGGAAGTGCAGATACGCAGTATTTT. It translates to CASSSILGSADTQYF.

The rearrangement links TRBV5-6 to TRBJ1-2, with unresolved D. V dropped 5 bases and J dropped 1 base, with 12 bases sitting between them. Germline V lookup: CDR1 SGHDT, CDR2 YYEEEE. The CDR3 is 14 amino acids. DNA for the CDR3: TGTGCCAGCAGAGAGGTGACGAATAACTATGGCTACACCTTC. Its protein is CASREVTNNYGYTF.

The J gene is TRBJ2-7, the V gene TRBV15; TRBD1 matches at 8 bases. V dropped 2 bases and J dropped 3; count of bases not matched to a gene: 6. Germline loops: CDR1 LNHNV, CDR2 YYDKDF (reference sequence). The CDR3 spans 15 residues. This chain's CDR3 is CATSRSRTGYYEQYF. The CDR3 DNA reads TGTGCCACCAGCAGATCGCGGACAGGGTACTACGAGCAGTACTTC.

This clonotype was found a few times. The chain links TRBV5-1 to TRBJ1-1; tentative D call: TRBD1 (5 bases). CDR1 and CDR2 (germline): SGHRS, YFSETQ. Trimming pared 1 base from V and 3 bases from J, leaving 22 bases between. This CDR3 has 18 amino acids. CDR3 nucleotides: TGCGCCAGCAGCTTGTCCGGCCCCGGAGTCAGGGATGACACTGAAGCTTTCTTT. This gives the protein CASSLSGPGVRDDTEAFF.

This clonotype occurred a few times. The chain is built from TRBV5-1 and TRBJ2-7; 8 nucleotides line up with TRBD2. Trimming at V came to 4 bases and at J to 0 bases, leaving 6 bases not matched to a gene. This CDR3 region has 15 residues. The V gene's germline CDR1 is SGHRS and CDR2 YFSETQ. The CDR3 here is CASSPAGGNSYEQYF. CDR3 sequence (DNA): TGCGCCAGCAGCCCGGCGGGGGGCAACTCCTACGAGCAGTACTTC.

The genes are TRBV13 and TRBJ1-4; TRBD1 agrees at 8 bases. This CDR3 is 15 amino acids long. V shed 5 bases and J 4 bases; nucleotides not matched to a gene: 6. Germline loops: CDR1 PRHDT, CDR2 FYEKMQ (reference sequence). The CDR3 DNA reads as TGTGCCAGCAGCGCGGGACAGGCGTTTAATGAAAAACTGTTTTTT. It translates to CASSAGQAFNEKLFF.

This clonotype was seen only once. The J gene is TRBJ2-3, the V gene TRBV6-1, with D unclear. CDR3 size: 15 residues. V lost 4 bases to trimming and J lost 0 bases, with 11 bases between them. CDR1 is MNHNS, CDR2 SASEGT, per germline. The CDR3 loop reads CASSGALGSTDTQYF. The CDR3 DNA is TGTGCCAGCAGTGGGGCCCTGGGGAGCACAGATACGCAGTATTTT.

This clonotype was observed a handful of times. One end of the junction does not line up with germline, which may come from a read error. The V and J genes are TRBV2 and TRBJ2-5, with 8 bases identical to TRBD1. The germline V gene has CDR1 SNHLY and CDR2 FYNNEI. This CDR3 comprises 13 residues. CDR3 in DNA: TGTGCCAGCGGGGGACAGGACGGGGAGACCCAGTATTTC. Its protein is CASGGQDGETQYF.

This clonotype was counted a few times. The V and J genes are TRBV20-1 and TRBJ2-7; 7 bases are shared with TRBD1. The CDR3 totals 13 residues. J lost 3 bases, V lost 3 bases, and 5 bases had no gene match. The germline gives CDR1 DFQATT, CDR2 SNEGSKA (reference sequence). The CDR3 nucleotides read TGCAGTGCTAGTGGGGACAGAGACTACGAGCAGTACTTC. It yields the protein CSASGDRDYEQYF.

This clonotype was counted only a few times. CDR3 sequence reads: CASSQERVRGPTYEQYF. CDR3 DNA: TGCGCCAGCAGCCAAGAAAGAGTGAGGGGGCCGACCTACGAGCAGTACTTC. This sequence joins TRBV4-1 and TRBJ2-7; 7 bases match TRBD1. The J segment lost 2 bases and the V segment lost 0 bases, leaving 10 bases of the junction unmatched. The germline V gene has CDR1 MGHRA and CDR2 YSYEKL. This CDR3 is 17 amino acids long.

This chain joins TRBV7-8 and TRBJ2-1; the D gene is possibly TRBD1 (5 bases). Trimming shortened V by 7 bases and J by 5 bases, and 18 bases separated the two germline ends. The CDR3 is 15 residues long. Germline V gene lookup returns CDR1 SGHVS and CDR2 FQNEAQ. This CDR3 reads CASNPPGWGDNEQFF. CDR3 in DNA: TGTGCCAGCAACCCGCCTGGTTGGGGCGACAATGAGCAGTTCTTC.

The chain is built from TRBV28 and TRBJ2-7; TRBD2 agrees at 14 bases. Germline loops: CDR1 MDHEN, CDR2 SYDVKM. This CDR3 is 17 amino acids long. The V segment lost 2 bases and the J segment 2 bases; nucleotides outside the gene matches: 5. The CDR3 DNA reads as TGTGCCAGCAGTTTAGGACTAGCGGGGGGCAACCCCTACGAGCAGTACTTC. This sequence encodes CASSLGLAGGNPYEQYF.

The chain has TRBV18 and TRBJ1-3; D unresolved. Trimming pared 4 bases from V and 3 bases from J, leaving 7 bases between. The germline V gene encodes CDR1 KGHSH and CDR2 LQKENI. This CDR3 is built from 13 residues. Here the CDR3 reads CASSLDNGNTIYF. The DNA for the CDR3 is TGTGCCAGCTCACTTGACAATGGAAACACCATATATTTT.

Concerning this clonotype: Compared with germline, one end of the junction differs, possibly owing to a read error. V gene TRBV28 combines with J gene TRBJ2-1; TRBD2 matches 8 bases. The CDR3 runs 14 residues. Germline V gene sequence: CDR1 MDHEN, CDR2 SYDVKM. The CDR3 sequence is CANSLTTLAGEQFF. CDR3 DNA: TGTGCCAACAGTTTGACCACTCTAGCGGGTGAGCAGTTCTTC.